The T cell receptor beta chain described here comes from a study of shared clonotypes between healthy human individuals (dated by TCRdb to the early 2020s). About the investigation overall: Two women and three men aged 18 to 49 years were included in the cohort. For each donor, CD4 naive and CD4 memory were each run on three plates, CD8 naive on two plates, and CD8 memory on one plate. Blood TCR repertoires of 5 or 6 healthy adults were deeply sequenced to estimate repertoire size and the extent of clonotype sharing between individuals. To increase sequencing depth and limit assay-specific biases, different laboratories used diverse techniques to prepare libraries and sequence TCR repertoires. Between about 0.85 and 10 billion PBMCs per donor were obtained by leukapheresis. The research as a whole found: When a few donors were compared, the shared fraction of clonotypes was roughly 4.8% for naive CD4, 3.5% to 4% for naive CD8, more than 2% for memory CD4, and 0.3% to 0.5% for memory CD8. Estimated clonotype richness was generally larger for naive than for memory subsets. Even with the large sequencing depth, rarefaction of the sorted-subset datasets indicated that sequencing was incomplete. Clonotypes shared by all four sorted-subset donors showed higher generation probabilities than non-shared clonotypes. Based on pairwise subsampling, the degree of clonotype sharing among donors was expected to be affected by sequencing depth. Only blood was sampled, and tissue TCR repertoires likely differ from those in blood. The genetic and exposure-history diversity represented was limited by the small number of donors.

CD8 naive samples were CD45RO-negative cells positively selected for CCR7, giving a CD45RA+CCR7+ population that excluded TemRA cells. The donors were healthy, HIV-negative adults who had no recently reported acute infections or vaccinations. All donors were Caucasian adults living in Nashville, Tennessee, USA. After blood collection by leukapheresis, PBMCs were isolated using Ficoll-Histopaque density gradient centrifugation and then cryopreserved in the vapor phase of liquid nitrogen. Analytical flow cytometry was used to check the purity and quantity of each magnetically sorted T cell population. Each sorted fraction had its genomic DNA isolated and then quantified by UV absorbance on a Nanodrop 2000c. About this clone: Its antigen specificity is not known. No base-level quality is on record; no much larger clone is a single base apart.

Using the deep immunoSEQ assay, multiplex PCR amplified TCR CDR3 regions from genomic DNA. Extracted genomic DNA from each cell subset was distributed evenly across all wells of several immunoSEQ 96-well plates, and each plate was treated as a replicate. For sorted subsets, approximately 200 ng of genomic DNA, equivalent to 30,000 or so T cell genomes, went into each replicate PCR. Purified libraries were quantified with a Qubit 3.0 fluorometer, sized on a Bioanalyzer 2100, and re-quantified with the KAPA Library Quantification kit. A separate single-read 150-cycle Illumina NextSeq 550 flow cell was used to sequence each immunoSEQ 96-well plate. The study's processing was this. Because only junctional sequences without quality scores were contained in the immunoSEQ output, filtering matching that applied to full-length reads could not be performed. Sequences were annotated with PyIR, a Python wrapper for IgBLAST v1.9, and V/J genes and CDR3 were assigned using IMGT germline references. Reads with weak V/J assignments (E-value above 1e-6), missing CDR3, stop codons, out-of-frame junctions, or ambiguous translated residues were removed. V3J clonotypes were defined by identical inferred V gene, J gene, and CDR3 amino acid sequence. Percentage overlap between repertoires was calculated by dividing the number of shared unique clonotypes by the size of the smaller repertoire. Three approaches were used to assess repertoire richness: RTK rarefaction, the Chao1 estimator, and Recon v2.1 estimates of unobserved clonotypes. For all TCRbeta clonotypes obtained by the gDNA method from a handful of donors, generation probabilities were computed with OLGA. TCRdb holds this immuneACCESS table with in-frame rearrangements only. Some clones are missing; in checked studies, unresolved V genes explain under half, and the rest has no known cause. V, J and clone size are taken as reported in that table, and D and trimming were inferred from the DNA itself. A total of about 2 million clones appear in this sample, approximately 94% of them only once. The ten largest clones add up to 1% to 1.5% of the sample.

The germline V gene encodes CDR1 LNHDA and CDR2 SQIVND (reference sequence). The CDR3 numbers 14 residues from cysteine through phenylalanine. The read is trimmed to its CDR3 DNA, 42 bases read in frame from base 1. The V end loses 5 bases and the J end loses 0 bases, and a stretch of 10 bases separates them. Rearrangement joined TRBV19 to TRBJ1-1; the D gene is perhaps TRBD1, on 6 matching bases. Sequencing used naive CD8+ T cells sorted from blood. Interpreted using the paper, the cell subset or site label stands for: CD45RA+CCR7+. The sequence came from a young man in good health. The CDR3 region reads CASSPWGLNTEAFF. At the DNA level, the sequence is TGTGCCAGTAGTCCTTGGGGGCTGAACACTGAAGCTTTCTTT.